This T cell receptor (beta chain) was sequenced in a study of OX40 agonist ivuxolimab in advanced cancers. The protocol was immunoSEQ multiplex PCR, while the TCRdb copy is restricted to in-frame clones and leaves out a portion. Here the sample spans some 69,000 clones, nearly 90% being singletons. This TCR was sampled from an adult with an advanced solid tumor such as melanoma, head and neck, liver or kidney cancer. The sequenced sample was CD4+ or CD8+ T cells sorted from blood, obtained in a trial of the OX40 agonist ivuxolimab.

CDR3 bases: TGTGCCAGCAGAGGAACAGGGGGCGCAGAGACCCAGTACTTC. Encoded protein: CASRGTGGAETQYF. The chain employs TRBV27 and TRBJ2-5; 9 bases are a match to TRBD1. The junction had 6 bases not matched to a gene; V was cut back by 6 bases and J by 4 bases. Germline CDR1 reads MNHEY; CDR2 reads SMNVEV (reference sequence). The CDR3 sequence is 14 residues long.